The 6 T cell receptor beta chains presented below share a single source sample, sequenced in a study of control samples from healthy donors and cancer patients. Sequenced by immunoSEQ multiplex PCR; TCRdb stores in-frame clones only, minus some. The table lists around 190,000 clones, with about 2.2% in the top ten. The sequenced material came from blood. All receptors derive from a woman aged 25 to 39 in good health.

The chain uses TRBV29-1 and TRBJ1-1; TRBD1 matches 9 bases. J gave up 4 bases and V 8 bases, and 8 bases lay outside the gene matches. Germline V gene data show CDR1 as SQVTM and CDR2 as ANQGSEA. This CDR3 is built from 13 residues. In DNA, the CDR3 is TGCAGCCCAGAAAGACAGGGGGGCACTGAAGCTTTCTTT. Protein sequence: CSPERQGGTEAFF.

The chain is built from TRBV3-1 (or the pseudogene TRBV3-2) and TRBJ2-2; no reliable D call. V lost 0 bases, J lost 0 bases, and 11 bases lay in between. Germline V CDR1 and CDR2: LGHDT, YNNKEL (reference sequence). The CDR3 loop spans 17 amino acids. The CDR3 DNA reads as TGTGCCAGCAGCCAAGATAGGGCGGCGGCGAACACCGGGGAGCTGTTTTTT. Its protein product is CASSQDRAAANTGELFF.

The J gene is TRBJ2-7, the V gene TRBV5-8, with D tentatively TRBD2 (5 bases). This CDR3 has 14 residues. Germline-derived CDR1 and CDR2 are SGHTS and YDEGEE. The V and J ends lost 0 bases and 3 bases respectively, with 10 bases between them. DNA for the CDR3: TGTGCCAGCAGCTTGGTTAGCGCTATCTACGAGCAGTACTTC. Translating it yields CASSLVSAIYEQYF.

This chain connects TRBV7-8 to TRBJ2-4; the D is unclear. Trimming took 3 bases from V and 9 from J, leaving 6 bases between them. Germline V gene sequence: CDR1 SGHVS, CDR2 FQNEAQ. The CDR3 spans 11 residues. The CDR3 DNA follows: TGTGCCAGCAGCTTTCGTAGCATTCAGTACTTC. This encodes CASSFRSIQYF.

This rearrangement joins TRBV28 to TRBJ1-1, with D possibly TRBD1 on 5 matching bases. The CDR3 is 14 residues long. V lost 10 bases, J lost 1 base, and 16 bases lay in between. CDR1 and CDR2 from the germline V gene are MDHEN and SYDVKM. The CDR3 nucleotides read TGTGCCACGGGATCGACAGTGAGGAACACTGAAGCTTTCTTT. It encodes CATGSTVRNTEAFF.

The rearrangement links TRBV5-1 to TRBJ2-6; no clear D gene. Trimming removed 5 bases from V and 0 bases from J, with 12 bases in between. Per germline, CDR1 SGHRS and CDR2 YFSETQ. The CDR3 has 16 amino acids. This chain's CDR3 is CASSLTEYSGANVLTF. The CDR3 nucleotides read TGCGCCAGCAGTCTGACGGAGTACTCTGGGGCCAACGTCCTGACTTTC.